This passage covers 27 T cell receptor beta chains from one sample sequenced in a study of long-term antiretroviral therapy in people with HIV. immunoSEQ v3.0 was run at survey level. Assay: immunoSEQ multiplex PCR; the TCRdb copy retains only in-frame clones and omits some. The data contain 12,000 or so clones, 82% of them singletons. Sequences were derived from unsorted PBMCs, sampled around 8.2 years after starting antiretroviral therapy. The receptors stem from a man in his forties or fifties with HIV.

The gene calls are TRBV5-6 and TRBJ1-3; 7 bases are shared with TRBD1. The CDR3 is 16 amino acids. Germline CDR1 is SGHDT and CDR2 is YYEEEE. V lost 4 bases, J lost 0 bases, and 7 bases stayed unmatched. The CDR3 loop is CASSPGQLISGNTIYF. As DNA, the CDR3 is TGTGCCAGCAGCCCGGGACAGCTGATCTCTGGAAACACCATATATTTT.

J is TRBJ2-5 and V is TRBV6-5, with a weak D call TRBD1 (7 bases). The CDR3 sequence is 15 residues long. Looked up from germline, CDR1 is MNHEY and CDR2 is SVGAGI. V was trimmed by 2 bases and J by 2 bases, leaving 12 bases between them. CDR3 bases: TGTGCCAGCAGTTACGCGACAGGGAGGCAAGAGACCCAGTACTTC. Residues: CASSYATGRQETQYF.

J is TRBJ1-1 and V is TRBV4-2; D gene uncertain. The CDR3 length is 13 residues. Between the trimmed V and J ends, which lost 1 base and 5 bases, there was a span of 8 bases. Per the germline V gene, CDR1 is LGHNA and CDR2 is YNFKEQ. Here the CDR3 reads CASSQGTGTEAFF. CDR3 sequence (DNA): TGTGCCAGCAGCCAAGGAACTGGAACTGAAGCTTTCTTT.

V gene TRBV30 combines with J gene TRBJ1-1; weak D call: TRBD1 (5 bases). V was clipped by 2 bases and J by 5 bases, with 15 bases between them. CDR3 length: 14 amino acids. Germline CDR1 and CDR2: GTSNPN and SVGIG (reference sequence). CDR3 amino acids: CAWSTTVGGTEAFF. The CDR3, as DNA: TGTGCCTGGAGTACGACAGTGGGGGGGACTGAAGCTTTCTTT. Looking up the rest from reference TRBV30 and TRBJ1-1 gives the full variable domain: SQTIHQWPATLVQPVGSPLSLECTVEGTSNPNLYWYRQAAGRGLQLLFYSVGIGQISSEVPQNLSASRPQDRQFILSSKKLLLSDSGFYLCAWSTTVGGTEAFFGQGTRLTVV.

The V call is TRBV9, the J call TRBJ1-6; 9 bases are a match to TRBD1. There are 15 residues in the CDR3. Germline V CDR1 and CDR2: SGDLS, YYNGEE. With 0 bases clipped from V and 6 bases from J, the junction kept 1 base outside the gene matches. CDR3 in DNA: TGTGCCAGCAGCGTAGAGGACAGGGGTAATTCACCCCTCCACTTT. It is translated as CASSVEDRGNSPLHF. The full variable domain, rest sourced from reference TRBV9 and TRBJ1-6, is DSGVTQTPKHLITATGQRVTLRCSPRSGDLSVYWYQQSLDQGLQFLIQYYNGEERAKGNILERFSAQQFPDLHSELNLSSLELGDSALYFCASSVEDRGNSPLHFGNGTRLTVT.

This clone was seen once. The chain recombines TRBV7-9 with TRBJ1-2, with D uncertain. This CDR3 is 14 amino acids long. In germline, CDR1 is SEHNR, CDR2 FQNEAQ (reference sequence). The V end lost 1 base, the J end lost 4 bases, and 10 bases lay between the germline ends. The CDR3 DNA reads TGTGCCAGCAGCTTAGGTGATTCTATCTATGGCTACACCTTC. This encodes CASSLGDSIYGYTF.

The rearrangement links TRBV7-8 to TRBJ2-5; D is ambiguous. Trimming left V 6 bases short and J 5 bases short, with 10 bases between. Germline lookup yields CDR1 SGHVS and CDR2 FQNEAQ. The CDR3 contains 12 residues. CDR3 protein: CASSSLEETQYF. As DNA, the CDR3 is TGTGCCAGCAGTTCCCTCGAGGAGACCCAGTACTTC.

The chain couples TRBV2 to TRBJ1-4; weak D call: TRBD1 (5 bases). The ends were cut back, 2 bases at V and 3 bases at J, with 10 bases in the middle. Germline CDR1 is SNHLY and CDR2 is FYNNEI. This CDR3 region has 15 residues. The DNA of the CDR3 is TGTGCCAGCAGTGAATGGGAGGGACCTAATGAAAAACTGTTTTTT. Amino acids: CASSEWEGPNEKLFF. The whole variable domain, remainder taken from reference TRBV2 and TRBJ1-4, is EPEVTQTPSHQVTQMGQEVILRCVPISNHLYFYWYRQILGQKVEFLVSFYNNEISEKSEIFDDQFSVERPDGSNFTLKIRSTKLEDSAMYFCASSEWEGPNEKLFFGSGTQLSVL.

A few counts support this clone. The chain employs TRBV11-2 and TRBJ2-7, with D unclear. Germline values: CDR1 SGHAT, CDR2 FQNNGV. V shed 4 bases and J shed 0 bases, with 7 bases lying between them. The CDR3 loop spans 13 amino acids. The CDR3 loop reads CASSSGSSYEQYF. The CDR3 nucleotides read TGTGCCAGCAGCTCCGGGTCCTCCTACGAGCAGTACTTC.

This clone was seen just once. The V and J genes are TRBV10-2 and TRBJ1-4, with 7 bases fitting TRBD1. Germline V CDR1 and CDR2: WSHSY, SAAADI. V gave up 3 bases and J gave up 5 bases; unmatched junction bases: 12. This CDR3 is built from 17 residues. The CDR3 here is CASSDPWQGDKNEKLFF. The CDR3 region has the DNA TGCGCCAGCAGTGACCCCTGGCAGGGGGACAAAAATGAAAAACTGTTTTTT.

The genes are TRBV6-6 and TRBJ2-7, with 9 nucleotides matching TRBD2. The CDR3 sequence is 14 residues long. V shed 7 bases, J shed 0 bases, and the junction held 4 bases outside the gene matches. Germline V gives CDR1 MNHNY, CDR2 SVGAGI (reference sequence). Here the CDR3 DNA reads TGTGCCAGCAAAGCGGGGGGCCTCTCCTACGAGCAGTACTTC. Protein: CASKAGGLSYEQYF.

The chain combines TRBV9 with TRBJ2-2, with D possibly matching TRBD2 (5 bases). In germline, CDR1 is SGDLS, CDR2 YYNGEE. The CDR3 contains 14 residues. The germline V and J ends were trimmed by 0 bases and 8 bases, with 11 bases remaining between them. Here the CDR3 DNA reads TGTGCCAGCAGCGTAGTGCCGCTAGCAGGGGAGCTGTTTTTT. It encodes CASSVVPLAGELFF.

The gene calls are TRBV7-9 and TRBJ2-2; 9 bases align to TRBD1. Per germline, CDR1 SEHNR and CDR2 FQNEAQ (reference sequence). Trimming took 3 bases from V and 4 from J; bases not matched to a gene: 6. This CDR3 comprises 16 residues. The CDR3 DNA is TGTGCCAGCAGCTTTCTACCGGGACAGGGCACCGGGGAGCTGTTTTTT. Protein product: CASSFLPGQGTGELFF.

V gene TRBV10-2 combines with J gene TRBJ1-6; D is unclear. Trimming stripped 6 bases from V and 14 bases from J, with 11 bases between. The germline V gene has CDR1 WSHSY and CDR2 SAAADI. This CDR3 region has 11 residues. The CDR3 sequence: CASRSPQALHF. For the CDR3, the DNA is TGCGCCAGCAGGTCCCCTCAGGCCCTCCACTTT.

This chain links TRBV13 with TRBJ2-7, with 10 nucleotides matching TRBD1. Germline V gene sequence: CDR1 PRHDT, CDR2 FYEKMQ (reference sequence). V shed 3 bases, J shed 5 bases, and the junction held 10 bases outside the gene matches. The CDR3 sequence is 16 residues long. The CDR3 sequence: CASSFKAGTGAHEQYF. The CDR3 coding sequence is TGTGCCAGCAGCTTTAAGGCCGGGACAGGGGCCCACGAGCAGTACTTC.

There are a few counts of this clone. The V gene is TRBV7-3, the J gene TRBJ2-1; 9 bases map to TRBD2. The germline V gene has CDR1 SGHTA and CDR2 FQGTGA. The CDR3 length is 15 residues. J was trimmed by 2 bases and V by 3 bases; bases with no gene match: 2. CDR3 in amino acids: CASSFSGGPYNEQFF. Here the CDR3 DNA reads TGTGCCAGCAGCTTCAGCGGGGGGCCCTACAATGAGCAGTTCTTC.

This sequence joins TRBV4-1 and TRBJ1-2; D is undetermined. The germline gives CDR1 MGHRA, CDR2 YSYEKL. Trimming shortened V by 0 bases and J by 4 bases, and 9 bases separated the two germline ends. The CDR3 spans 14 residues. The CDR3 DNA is TGCGCCAGCAGCCAAGAGGATAACTTCTATGGCTACACCTTC. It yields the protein CASSQEDNFYGYTF.

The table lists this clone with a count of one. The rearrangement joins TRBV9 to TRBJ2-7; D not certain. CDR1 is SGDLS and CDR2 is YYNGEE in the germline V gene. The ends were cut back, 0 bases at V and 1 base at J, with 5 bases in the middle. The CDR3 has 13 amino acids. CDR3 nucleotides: TGTGCCAGCAGCGTAGGAGATTCCTACGAGCAGTACTTC. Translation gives CASSVGDSYEQYF. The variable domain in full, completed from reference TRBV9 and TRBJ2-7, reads DSGVTQTPKHLITATGQRVTLRCSPRSGDLSVYWYQQSLDQGLQFLIQYYNGEERAKGNILERFSAQQFPDLHSELNLSSLELGDSALYFCASSVGDSYEQYFGPGTRLTVT.

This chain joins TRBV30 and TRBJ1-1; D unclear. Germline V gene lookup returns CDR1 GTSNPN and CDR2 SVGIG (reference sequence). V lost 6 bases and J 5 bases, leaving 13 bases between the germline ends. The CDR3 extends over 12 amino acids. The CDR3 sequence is CACLTRRTEAFF. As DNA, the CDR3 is TGTGCCTGCTTGACCCGTAGGACTGAAGCTTTCTTT.

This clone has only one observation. CDR3 sequence: CASSLGGGGPYNEQFF. Written as DNA, the CDR3 is TGTGCCAGCAGCTTAGGCGGCGGGGGGCCCTACAATGAGCAGTTCTTC. The chain recombines TRBV7-9 with TRBJ2-1; 8 nucleotides agree with TRBD2. CDR1 and CDR2 (germline): SEHNR, FQNEAQ (reference sequence). After removal of 1 base from V and 2 bases from J, the junction contained 4 bases not matched to a gene. CDR3 length: 16 residues.

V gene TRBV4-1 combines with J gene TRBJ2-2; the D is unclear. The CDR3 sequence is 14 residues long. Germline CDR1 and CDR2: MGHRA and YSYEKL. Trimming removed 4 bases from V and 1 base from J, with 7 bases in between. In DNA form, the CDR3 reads TGCGCCAGCAGCCCAACCTGGAACACCGGGGAGCTGTTTTTT. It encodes CASSPTWNTGELFF.

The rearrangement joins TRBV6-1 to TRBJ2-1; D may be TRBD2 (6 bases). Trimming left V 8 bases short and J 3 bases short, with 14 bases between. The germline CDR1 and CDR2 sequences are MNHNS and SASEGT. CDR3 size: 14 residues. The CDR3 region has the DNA TGTGCCAGCTCGGCACGCGGGAACTACAATGAGCAGTTCTTC. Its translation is CASSARGNYNEQFF.

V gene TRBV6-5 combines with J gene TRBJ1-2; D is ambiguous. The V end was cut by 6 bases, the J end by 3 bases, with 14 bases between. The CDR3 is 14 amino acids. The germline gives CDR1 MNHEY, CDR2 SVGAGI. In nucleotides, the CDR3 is TGTGCCAGCAGCCGCGGACTGGTTGACTATGGCTACACCTTC. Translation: CASSRGLVDYGYTF.

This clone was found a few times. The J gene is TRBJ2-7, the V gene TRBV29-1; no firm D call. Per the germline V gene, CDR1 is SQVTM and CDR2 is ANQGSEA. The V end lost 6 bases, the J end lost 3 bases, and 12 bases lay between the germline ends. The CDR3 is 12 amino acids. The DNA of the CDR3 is TGCAGCGTCACCGGTCCCAACTACGAGCAGTACTTC. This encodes CSVTGPNYEQYF.

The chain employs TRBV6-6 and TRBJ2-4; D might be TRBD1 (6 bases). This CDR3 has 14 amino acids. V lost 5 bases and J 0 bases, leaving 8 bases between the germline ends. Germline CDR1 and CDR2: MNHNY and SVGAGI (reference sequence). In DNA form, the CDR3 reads TGTGCCAGCAGTCAACAGGGAGCCAAAAACATTCAGTACTTC. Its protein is CASSQQGAKNIQYF.

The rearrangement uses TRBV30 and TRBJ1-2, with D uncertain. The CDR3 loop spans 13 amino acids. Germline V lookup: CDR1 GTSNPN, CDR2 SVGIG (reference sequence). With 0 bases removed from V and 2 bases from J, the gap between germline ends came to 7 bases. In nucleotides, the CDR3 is TGTGCCTGGAGTGTACACACGAACTATGGCTACACCTTC. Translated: CAWSVHTNYGYTF.

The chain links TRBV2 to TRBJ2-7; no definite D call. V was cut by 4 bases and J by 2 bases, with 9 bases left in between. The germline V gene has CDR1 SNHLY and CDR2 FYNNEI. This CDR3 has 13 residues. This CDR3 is CASSVVSTYEQYF. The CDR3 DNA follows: TGTGCCAGCAGTGTTGTCAGTACCTACGAGCAGTACTTC.